The next 12 T cell receptor beta chains were all read from a single sample in a study of cytomegalovirus exposure and HLA in healthy donors. The primer mix had 60 Vbeta and 13 Jbeta primers. Sequencing used immunoSEQ multiplex PCR; TCRdb keeps in-frame clones, though not all of them. The sample shows approximately 56,000 clones, about 71% of them seen only once. Material: PBMCs. Every receptor here comes from a woman between 45 and 60 years old in good health and CMV-seropositive.

The chain recombines TRBV30 with TRBJ2-7; 9 nucleotides agree with TRBD1. J lost 7 bases, V lost 2 bases, and 9 bases had no gene match. Germline CDR1 GTSNPN, CDR2 SVGIG (reference sequence). The CDR3 totals 14 residues. The CDR3 sequence: CAWSLRDRVREQYF. The CDR3 coding sequence is TGTGCCTGGAGTCTCCGGGACAGGGTCCGTGAGCAGTACTTC.

This rearrangement joins TRBV27 to TRBJ2-2, with D tentatively TRBD1 (5 bases). With 4 bases removed from V and 1 base from J, the gap between germline ends came to 13 bases. Per the germline V gene, CDR1 is MNHEY and CDR2 is SMNVEV (reference sequence). The length of the CDR3 is 16 residues. CDR3 amino acids: CASSSLPTGNTGELFF. DNA of the CDR3: TGTGCCAGCAGTTCCCTGCCAACAGGGAACACCGGGGAGCTGTTTTTT.

V gene TRBV5-5 combines with J gene TRBJ2-6, with D perhaps matching TRBD1 (5 bases). CDR3 length equals 15 residues. Germline CDR1 is SGHKS and CDR2 is YYEKEE (reference sequence). V gave up 5 bases and J gave up 1 base, with 10 bases separating them. The CDR3 here is CASSQGASGANVLTF. As DNA, the CDR3 is TGTGCCAGCAGTCAAGGGGCTTCTGGGGCCAACGTCCTGACTTTC.

This chain joins TRBV19 and TRBJ1-1; D is unclear. CDR1 is LNHDA, CDR2 SQIVND, per germline (reference sequence). This CDR3 is 14 amino acids long. V gave up 5 bases and J gave up 0 bases, with 10 bases separating them. The CDR3: CASSGQNLNTEAFF. The CDR3 DNA reads TGTGCCAGTAGTGGTCAGAATTTGAACACTGAAGCTTTCTTT.

In its sample, this clone was seen a few times. The rearrangement uses TRBV25-1 and TRBJ2-7; D possibly corresponds to TRBD1 (6 bases). CDR3 size: 15 residues. Germline CDR1 MGHDK, CDR2 SYGVNS. The germline V and J ends were trimmed by 4 bases and 6 bases, with 19 bases remaining between them. The CDR3 loop reads CASSVGQGRDGEQYF. The DNA of the CDR3 is TGTGCCAGCAGTGTAGGTCAGGGGCGCGACGGCGAGCAGTACTTC.

The CDR3 nucleotides read TGTGCCAGCAGCGGGGTAGGGGGCGGGAACACTGAAGCTTTCTTT. This gives the protein CASSGVGGGNTEAFF. This chain joins TRBV5-5 and TRBJ1-1; TRBD1 agrees at 7 bases. This CDR3 has 15 residues. The V segment lost 4 bases and the J segment 1 base; nucleotides outside the gene matches: 7. The germline CDR1 and CDR2 sequences are SGHKS and YYEKEE (reference sequence).

This sequence joins TRBV5-1 and TRBJ2-7; D may be TRBD1 (5 bases). This CDR3 spans 13 amino acids. With 3 bases removed from V and 3 bases from J, the gap between germline ends came to 10 bases. CDR1 and CDR2 from the germline V gene are SGHRS and YFSETQ. CDR3 region: CASSSRTNYEQYF. Written as DNA, the CDR3 is TGCGCCAGCAGCTCCAGGACAAACTACGAGCAGTACTTC.

The chain recombines TRBV7-2 with TRBJ2-7, with 8 nucleotides matching TRBD1. The CDR3 extends over 17 amino acids. Germline-derived CDR1 and CDR2 are SGHTA and FQGNSA. V trimming: 1 base; J trimming: 6 bases; junction bases outside the gene matches: 14. CDR3 DNA: TGTGCCAGCAGCTTAGAGACCCTGCGGGCAGGGGGCGGCGAGCAGTACTTC. This translates into CASSLETLRAGGGEQYF.

The chain has TRBV5-8 and TRBJ2-2; a possible D gene is TRBD2 (5 bases). Germline V gene sequence: CDR1 SGHTS, CDR2 YDEGEE. The V end was cut by 1 base, the J end by 6 bases, with 13 bases between. There are 15 residues in the CDR3. The CDR3 region has the DNA TGTGCCAGCAGCTTGCGACTCCGGGGATCCGGGGAGCTGTTTTTT. This translates into CASSLRLRGSGELFF.

V is TRBV19 and J is TRBJ1-2; 9 bases map to TRBD1. Germline assignment: CDR1 LNHDA and CDR2 SQIVND (reference sequence). V was pared by 4 bases and J by 10 bases, with 7 bases of the junction left unmatched. The length of the CDR3 is 13 residues. CDR3 sequence (DNA): TGTGCCAGTAGTAAGCAGGGACAGGGTTCCTACACCTTC. Encoded protein: CASSKQGQGSYTF.

The J gene is TRBJ1-6, the V gene TRBV7-9, with a weak D call TRBD1 (6 bases). V lost 1 base, J lost 7 bases, and 11 bases lay in between. CDR1 and CDR2 from the germline V gene are SEHNR and FQNEAQ (reference sequence). The CDR3 is made up of 15 amino acids. The CDR3 region is CASSLGQGINSPLHF. The CDR3 DNA follows: TGTGCCAGCAGCTTAGGGCAGGGGATCAATTCACCCCTCCACTTT.

The chain uses TRBV28 and TRBJ2-7, with 8 bases identical to TRBD1. V lost 9 bases, J lost 1 base, and 8 bases stayed unmatched. This CDR3 spans 14 amino acids. The germline gives CDR1 MDHEN, CDR2 SYDVKM. CDR3 DNA: TGTGCCAGTCTCAACAGGGGGTCGTCCTACGAGCAGTACTTC. Translating it yields CASLNRGSSYEQYF. Drawing the rest from reference TRBV28 and TRBJ2-7, the complete variable domain is DVKVTQSSRYLVKRTGEKVFLECVQDMDHENMFWYRQDPGLGLRLIYFSYDVKMKEKGDIPEGYSVSREKKERFSLILESASTNQTSMYLCASLNRGSSYEQYFGPGTRLTVT.